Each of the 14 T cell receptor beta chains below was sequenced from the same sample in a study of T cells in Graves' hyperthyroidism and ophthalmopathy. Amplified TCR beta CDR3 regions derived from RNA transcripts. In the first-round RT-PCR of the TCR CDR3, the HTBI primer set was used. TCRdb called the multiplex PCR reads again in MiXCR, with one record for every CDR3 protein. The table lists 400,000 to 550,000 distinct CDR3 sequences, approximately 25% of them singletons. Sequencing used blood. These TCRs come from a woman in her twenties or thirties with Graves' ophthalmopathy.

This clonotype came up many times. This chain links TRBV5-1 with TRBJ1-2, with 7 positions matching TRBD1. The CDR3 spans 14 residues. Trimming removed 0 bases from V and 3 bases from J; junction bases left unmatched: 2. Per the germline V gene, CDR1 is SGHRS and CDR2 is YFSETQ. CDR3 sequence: CASSLGDSDYGYTF. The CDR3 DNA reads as TGCGCCAGCAGCTTGGGGGACAGCGACTATGGCTACACCTTC.

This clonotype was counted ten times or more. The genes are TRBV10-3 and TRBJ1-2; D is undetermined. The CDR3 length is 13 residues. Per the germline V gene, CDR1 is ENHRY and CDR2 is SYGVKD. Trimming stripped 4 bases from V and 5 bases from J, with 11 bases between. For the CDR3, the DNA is TGTGCCATCAGTGGTGCCGCTGTGTATGGCTACACCTTC. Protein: CAISGAAVYGYTF.

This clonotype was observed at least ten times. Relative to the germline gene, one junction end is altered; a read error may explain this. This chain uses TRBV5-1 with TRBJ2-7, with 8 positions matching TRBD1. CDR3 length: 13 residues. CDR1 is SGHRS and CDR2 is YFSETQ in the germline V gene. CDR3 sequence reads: CANSLGQVYEQYF. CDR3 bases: TGCGCCAACAGCTTGGGACAGGTCTACGAGCAGTACTTC.

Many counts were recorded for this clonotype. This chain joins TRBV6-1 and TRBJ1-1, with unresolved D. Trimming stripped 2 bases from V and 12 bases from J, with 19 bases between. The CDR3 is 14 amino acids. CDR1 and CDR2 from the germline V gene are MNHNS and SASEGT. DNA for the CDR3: TGTGCCAGCAGTGAATACTATGTGGGAAGTTTAACTTTCTTT. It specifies CASSEYYVGSLTFF.

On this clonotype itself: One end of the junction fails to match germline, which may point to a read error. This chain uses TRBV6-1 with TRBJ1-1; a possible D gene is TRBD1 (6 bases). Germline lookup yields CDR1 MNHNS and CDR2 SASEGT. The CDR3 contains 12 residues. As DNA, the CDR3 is TGTGCCAGCAGGATGGGGGACACTGATGCTTTCTTT. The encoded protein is CASRMGDTDAFF.

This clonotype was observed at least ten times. Here the CDR3 reads CASSFQGDEQYF. CDR3 DNA sequence: TGCGCCAGCAGCTTCCAAGGGGACGAGCAGTACTTC. The V and J genes are TRBV5-1 and TRBJ2-7; perhaps TRBD1 as D (5 bases). V was pared by 2 bases and J by 5 bases, with 8 bases between. The CDR3 consists of 12 residues. Germline V gene sequence: CDR1 SGHRS, CDR2 YFSETQ.

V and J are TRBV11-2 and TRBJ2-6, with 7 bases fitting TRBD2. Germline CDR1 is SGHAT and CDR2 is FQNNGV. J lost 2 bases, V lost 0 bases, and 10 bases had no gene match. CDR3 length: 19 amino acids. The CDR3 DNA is TGTGCCAGCAGCTTAGAGGGGGGGGTGAAAATGGCTGGGGCCAACGTCCTGACTTTC. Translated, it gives CASSLEGGVKMAGANVLTF. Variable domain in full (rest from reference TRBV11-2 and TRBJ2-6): EAGVAQSPRYKIIEKRQSVAFWCNPISGHATLYWYQQILGQGPKLLIQFQNNGVVDDSQLPKDRFSAERLKGVDSTLKIQPAKLEDSAVYLCASSLEGGVKMAGANVLTFGAGSRLTVL.

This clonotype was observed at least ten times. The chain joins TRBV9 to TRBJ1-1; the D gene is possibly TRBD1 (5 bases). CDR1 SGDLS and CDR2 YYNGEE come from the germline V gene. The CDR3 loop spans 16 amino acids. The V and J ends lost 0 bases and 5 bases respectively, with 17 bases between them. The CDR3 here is CASSVDAGRSRTEAFF. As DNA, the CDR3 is TGTGCCAGCAGCGTAGATGCGGGGCGTTCTCGGACTGAAGCTTTCTTT. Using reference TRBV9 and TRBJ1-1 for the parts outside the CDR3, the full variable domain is DSGVTQTPKHLITATGQRVTLRCSPRSGDLSVYWYQQSLDQGLQFLIQYYNGEERAKGNILERFSAQQFPDLHSELNLSSLELGDSALYFCASSVDAGRSRTEAFFGQGTRLTVV.

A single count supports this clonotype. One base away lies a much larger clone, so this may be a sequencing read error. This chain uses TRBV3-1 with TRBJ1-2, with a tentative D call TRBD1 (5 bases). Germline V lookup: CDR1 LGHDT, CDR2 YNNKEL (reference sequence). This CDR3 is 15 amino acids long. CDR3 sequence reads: CASSQDDGTNHGYTF. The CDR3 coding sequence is TGTGCCAGCAGCCAAGACGACGGGACTAACCATGGCTACACCTTC. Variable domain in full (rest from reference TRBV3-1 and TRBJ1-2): DTAVSQTPKYLVTQMGNDKSIKCEQNLGHDTMYWYKQDSKKFLKIMFSYNNKELIINETVPNRFSPKSPDKAHLNLHINSLELGDSAVYFCASSQDDGTNHGYTFGSGTRLTVV.

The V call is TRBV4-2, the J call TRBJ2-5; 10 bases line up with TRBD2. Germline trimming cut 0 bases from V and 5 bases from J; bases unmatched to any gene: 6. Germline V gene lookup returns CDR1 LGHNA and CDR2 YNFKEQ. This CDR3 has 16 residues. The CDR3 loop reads CASSQELAGSGETQYF. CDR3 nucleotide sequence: TGTGCCAGCAGCCAAGAACTAGCGGGGAGTGGGGAGACCCAGTACTTC.

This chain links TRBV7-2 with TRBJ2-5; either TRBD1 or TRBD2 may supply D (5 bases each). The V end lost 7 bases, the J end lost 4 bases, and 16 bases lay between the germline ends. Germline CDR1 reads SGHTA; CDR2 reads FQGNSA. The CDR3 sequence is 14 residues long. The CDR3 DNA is TGTGCCAGCATCCGGGACCCTTCCGGAGAGACCCAGTACTTC. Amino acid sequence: CASIRDPSGETQYF.

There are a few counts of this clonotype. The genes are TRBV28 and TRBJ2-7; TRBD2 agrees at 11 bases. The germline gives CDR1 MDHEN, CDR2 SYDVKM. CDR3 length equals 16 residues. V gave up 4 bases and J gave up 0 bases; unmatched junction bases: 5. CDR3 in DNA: TGTGCCAGCAGTTGGACTAGCGGGTCGAGCTCCTACGAGCAGTACTTC. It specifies CASSWTSGSSSYEQYF.

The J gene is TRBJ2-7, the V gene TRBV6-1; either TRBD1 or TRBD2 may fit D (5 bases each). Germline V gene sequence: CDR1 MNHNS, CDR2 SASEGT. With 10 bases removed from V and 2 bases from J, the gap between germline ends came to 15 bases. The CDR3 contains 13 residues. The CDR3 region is CAIGEGMAYEQYF. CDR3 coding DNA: TGTGCCATAGGCGAGGGGATGGCCTACGAGCAGTACTTC.

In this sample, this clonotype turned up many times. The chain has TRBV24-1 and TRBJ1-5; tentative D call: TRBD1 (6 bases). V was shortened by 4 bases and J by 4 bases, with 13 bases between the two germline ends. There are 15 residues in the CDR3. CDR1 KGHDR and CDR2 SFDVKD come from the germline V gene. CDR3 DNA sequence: TGTGCCACCAGTGACCGAACGGACAGAAATCAGCCCCAGCATTTT. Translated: CATSDRTDRNQPQHF.